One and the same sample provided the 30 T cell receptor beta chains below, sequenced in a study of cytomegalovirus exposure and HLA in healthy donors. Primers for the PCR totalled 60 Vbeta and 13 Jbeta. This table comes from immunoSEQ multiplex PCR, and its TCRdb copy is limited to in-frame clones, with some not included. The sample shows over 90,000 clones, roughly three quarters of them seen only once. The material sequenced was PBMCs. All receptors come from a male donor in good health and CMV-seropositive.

The CDR3: CASSSPGLEYEQYF. The DNA for the CDR3 is TGTGCCAGCAGTTCGCCGGGACTAGAGTACGAGCAGTACTTC. The chain uses TRBV27 and TRBJ2-5; 8 nucleotides align to TRBD2. The last part of the DNA fits TRBJ2-7 better; the J call may be wrong. CDR3 length: 14 residues. Germline V gene data show CDR1 as MNHEY and CDR2 as SMNVEV (reference sequence).

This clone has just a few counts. CDR3 amino acids: CASSSRLSGELFF. In DNA form, the CDR3 reads TGTGCCAGCAGCTCCCGTCTTAGCGGGGAGCTGTTTTTT. This chain joins TRBV4-2 and TRBJ2-2; D gene uncertain. Germline V gene sequence: CDR1 LGHNA, CDR2 YNFKEQ. The CDR3 totals 13 residues. Trimming pared 5 bases from V and 7 bases from J, leaving 11 bases between.

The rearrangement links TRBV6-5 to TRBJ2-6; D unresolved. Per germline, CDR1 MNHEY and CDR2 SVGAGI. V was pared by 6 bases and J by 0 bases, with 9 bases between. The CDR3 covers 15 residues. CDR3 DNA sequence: TGTGCCAGCAGCCGAACGAGCTCTGGGGCCAACGTCCTGACTTTC. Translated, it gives CASSRTSSGANVLTF.

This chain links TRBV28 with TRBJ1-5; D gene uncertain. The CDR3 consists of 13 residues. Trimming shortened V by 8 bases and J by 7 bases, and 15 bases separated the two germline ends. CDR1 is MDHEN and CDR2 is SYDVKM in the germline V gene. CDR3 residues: CASETTGKQPQHF. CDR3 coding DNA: TGTGCCAGCGAGACTACGGGGAAACAGCCCCAGCATTTT.

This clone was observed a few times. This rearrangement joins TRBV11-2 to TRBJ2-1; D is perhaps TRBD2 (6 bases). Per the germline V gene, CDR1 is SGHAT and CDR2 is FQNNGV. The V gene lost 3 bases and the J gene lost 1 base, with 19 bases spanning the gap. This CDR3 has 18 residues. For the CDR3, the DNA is TGTGCCAGCAGCTTTCGCGGGGCTAGCTCAGGGTCCTACAATGAGCAGTTCTTC. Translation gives CASSFRGASSGSYNEQFF.

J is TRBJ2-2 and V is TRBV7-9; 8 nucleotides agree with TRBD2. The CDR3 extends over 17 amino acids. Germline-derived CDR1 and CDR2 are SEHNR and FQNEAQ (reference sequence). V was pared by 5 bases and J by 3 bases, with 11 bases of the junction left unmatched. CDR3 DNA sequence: TGTGCCAGCAGCCTGGCGGGGGGAACAGGCCACACCGGGGAGCTGTTTTTT. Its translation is CASSLAGGTGHTGELFF.

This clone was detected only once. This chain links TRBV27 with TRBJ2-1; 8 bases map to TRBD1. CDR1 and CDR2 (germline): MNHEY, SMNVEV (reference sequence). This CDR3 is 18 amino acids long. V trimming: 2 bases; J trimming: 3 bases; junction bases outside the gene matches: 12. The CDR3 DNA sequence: TGTGCCAGCAGTTTAGGGAGACAGGGGAGAGCTCTCTACAATGAGCAGTTCTTC. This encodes CASSLGRQGRALYNEQFF.

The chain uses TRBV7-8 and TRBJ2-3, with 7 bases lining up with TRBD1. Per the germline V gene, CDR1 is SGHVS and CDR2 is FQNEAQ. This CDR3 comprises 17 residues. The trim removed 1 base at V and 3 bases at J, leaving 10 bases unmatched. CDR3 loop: CASSLGGFSGGTDTQYF. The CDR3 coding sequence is TGTGCCAGCAGCTTAGGGGGATTTTCAGGGGGTACAGATACGCAGTATTTT.

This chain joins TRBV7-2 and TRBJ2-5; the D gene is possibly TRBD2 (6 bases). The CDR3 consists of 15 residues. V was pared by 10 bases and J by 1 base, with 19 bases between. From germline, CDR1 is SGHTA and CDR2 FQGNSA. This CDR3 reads CANKVGGASQETQYF. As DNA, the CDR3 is TGTGCCAACAAGGTGGGGGGAGCGAGCCAAGAGACCCAGTACTTC. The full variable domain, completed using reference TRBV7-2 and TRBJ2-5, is GAGVSQSPSNKVTEKGKDVELRCDPISGHTALYWYRQSLGQGLEFLIYFQGNSAPDKSGLPSDRFSAERTGGSVSTLTIQRTQQEDSAVYLCANKVGGASQETQYFGPGTRLLVL.

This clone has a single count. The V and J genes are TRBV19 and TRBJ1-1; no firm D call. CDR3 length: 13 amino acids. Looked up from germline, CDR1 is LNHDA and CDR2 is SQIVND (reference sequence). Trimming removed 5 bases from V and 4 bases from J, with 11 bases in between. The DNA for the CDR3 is TGTGCCAGTAGTCCTGTGGCGGCCACTGAAGCTTTCTTT. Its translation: CASSPVAATEAFF.

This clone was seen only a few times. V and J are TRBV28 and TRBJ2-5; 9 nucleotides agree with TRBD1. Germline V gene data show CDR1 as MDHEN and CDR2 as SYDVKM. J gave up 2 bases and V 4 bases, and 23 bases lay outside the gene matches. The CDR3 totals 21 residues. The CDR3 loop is CASSSTWTGELFKTPQETQYF. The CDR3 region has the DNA TGTGCCAGCAGTTCCACTTGGACAGGGGAGCTCTTCAAGACCCCTCAAGAGACCCAGTACTTC.

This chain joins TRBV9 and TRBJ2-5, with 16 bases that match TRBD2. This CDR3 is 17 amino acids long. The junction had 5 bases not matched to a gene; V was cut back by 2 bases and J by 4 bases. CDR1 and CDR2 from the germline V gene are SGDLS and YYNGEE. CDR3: CASSVGLAGGYRETQYF. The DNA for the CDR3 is TGTGCCAGCAGCGTGGGACTAGCGGGAGGGTATAGAGAGACCCAGTACTTC.

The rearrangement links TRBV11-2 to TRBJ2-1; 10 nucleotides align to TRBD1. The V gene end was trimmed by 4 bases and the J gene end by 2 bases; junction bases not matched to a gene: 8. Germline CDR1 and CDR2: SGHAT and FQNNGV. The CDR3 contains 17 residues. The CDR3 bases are TGTGCCAGCAGCTCCACCGGGACAGGGGTGACCTACAATGAGCAGTTCTTC. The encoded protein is CASSSTGTGVTYNEQFF.

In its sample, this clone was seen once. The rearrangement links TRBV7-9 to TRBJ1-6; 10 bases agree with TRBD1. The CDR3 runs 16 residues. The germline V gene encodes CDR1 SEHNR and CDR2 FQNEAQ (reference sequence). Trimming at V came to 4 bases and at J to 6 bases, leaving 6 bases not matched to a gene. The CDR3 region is CASSYPGQGTNSPLHF. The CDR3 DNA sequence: TGTGCCAGCAGCTATCCGGGACAGGGGACTAATTCACCCCTCCACTTT.

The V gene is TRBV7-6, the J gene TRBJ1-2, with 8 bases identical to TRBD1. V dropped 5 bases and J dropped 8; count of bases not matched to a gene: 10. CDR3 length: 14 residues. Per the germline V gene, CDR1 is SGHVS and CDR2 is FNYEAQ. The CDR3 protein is CASSQGANKNGYTF. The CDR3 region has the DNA TGTGCCAGCAGCCAGGGGGCAAACAAAAACGGCTACACCTTC.

The CDR3 DNA is TGTGCCATCACCCCCACTAGCGGGAGGGAGACGAACACCGGGGAGCTGTTTTTT. Protein: CAITPTSGRETNTGELFF. This sequence joins TRBV28 and TRBJ2-2, with 13 bases aligning to TRBD2. Per germline, CDR1 MDHEN and CDR2 SYDVKM. V lost 10 bases and J lost 0; bases outside the gene matches: 11. The length of the CDR3 is 18 residues.

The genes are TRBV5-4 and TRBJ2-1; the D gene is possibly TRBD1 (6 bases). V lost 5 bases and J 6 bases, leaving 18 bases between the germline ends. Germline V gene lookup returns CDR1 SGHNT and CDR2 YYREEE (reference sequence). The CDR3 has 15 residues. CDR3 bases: TGTGCCAGCAGGAGAAACACGGACAGACCCAATGAGCAGTTCTTC. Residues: CASRRNTDRPNEQFF.

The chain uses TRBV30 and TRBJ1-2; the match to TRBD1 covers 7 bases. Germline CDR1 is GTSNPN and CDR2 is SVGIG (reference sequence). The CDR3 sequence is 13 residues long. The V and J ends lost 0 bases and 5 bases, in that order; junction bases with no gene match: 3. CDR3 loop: CAWSVAGGYGYTF. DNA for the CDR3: TGTGCCTGGAGTGTAGCAGGGGGATATGGCTACACCTTC. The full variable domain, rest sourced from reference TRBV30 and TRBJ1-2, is SQTIHQWPATLVQPVGSPLSLECTVEGTSNPNLYWYRQAAGRGLQLLFYSVGIGQISSEVPQNLSASRPQDRQFILSSKKLLLSDSGFYLCAWSVAGGYGYTFGSGTRLTVV.

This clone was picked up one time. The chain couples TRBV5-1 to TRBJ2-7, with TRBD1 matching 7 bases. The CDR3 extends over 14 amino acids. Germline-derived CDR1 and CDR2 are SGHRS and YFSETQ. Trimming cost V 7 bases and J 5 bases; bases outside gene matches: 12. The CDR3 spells CASYRDRDLDEQYF. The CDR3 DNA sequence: TGCGCCAGCTACCGGGACAGAGATCTAGACGAGCAGTACTTC. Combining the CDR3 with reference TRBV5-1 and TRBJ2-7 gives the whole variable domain KAGVTQTPRYLIKTRGQQVTLSCSPISGHRSVSWYQQTPGQGLQFLFEYFSETQRNKGNFPGRFSGRQFSNSRSEMNVSTLELGDSALYLCASYRDRDLDEQYFGPGTRLTVT.

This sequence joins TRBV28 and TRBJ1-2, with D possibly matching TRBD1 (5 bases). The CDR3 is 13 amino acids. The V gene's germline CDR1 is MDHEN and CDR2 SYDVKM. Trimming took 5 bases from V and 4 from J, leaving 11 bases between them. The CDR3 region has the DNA TGTGCCAGCAGTAAACAGGCGGTCTATGGCTACACCTTC. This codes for CASSKQAVYGYTF.

The CDR3 sequence is CASSPGTSGPQETQYF. The CDR3 DNA follows: TGTGCCAGCAGCCCCGGGACTAGCGGGCCTCAAGAGACCCAGTACTTC. The V and J genes are TRBV5-4 and TRBJ2-5; 12 bases map to TRBD2. CDR3 length equals 16 residues. Germline V gives CDR1 SGHNT, CDR2 YYREEE (reference sequence). V lost 4 bases to trimming and J lost 2 bases; unmatched junction nucleotides: 6.

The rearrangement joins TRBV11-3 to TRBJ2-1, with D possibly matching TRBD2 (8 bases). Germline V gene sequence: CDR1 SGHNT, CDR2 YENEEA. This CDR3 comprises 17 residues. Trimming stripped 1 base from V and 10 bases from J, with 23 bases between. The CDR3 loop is CASSLGRLAGLTGEQFF. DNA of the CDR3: TGTGCCAGCAGCTTAGGTCGTCTAGCGGGCCTGACAGGGGAGCAGTTCTTC.

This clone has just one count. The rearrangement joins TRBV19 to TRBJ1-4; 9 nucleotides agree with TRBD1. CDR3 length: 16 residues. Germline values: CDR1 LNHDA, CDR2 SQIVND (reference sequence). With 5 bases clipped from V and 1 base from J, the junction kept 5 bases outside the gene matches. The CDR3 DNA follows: TGTGCCAGTAGTGCCGGACAGGGGCAAACTAATGAAAAACTGTTTTTT. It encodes CASSAGQGQTNEKLFF.

CDR3 sequence: CASSPPGTVNTEAFF. The DNA for the CDR3 is TGTGCCAGCAGCCCCCCCGGGACAGTCAACACTGAAGCTTTCTTT. This chain uses TRBV9 with TRBJ1-1; 7 bases agree with TRBD1. V lost 4 bases to trimming and J lost 2 bases; unmatched junction nucleotides: 8. CDR3 length equals 15 residues. Germline-derived CDR1 and CDR2 are SGDLS and YYNGEE.

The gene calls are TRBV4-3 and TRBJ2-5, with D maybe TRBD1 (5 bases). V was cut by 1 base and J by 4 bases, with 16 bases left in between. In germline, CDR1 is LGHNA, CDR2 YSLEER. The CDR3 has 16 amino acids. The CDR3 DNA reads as TGCGCCAGCAGCCAAGGAGCGCGAGGCCAGGGAGAGACCCAGTACTTC. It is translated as CASSQGARGQGETQYF.

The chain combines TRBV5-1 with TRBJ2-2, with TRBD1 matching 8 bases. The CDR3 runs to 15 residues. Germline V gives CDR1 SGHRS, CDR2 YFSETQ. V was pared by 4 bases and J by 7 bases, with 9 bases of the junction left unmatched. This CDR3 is CASSRDRSRGGELFF. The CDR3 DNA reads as TGCGCCAGCAGCCGGGACAGGTCGCGAGGCGGGGAGCTGTTTTTT.

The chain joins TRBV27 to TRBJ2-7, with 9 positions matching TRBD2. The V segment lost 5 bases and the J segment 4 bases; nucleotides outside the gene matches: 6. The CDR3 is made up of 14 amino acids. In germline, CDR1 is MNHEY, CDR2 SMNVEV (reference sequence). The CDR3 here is CASSPSGRLYEQYF. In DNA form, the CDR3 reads TGTGCCAGCAGTCCAAGCGGGAGGTTGTACGAGCAGTACTTC.

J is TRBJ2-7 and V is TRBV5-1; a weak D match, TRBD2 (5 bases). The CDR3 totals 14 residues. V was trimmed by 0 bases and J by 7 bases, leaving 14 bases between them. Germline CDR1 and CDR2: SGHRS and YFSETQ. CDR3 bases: TGCGCCAGCAGCTTGGAAATGAGGACTGAGGAGCAGTACTTC. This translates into CASSLEMRTEEQYF.

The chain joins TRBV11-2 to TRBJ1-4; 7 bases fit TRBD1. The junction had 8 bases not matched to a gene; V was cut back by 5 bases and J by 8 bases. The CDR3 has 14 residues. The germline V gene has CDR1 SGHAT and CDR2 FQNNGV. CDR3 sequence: CASSPTGLKEKLFF. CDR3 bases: TGTGCCAGCAGCCCGACAGGGCTTAAAGAAAAACTGTTTTTT.

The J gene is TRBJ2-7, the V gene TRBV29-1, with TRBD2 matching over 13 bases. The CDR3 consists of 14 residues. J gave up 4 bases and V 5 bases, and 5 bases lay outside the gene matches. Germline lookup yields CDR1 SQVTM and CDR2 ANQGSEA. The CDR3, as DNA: TGCAGCGTTTCGCCGGGACTAGCGGGATACGAGCAGTACTTC. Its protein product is CSVSPGLAGYEQYF.